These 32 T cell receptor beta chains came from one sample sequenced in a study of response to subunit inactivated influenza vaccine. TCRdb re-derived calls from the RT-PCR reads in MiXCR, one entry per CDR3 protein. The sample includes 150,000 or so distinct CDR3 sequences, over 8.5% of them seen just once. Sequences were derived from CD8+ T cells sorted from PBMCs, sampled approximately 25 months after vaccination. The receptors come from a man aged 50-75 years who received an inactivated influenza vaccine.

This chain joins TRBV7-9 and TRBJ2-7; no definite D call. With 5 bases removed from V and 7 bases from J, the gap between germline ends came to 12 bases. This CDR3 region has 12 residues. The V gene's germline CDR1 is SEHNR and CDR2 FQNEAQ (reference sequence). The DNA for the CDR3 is TGTGCCAGCAGCCTGGGATTGAGGGAGCAGTACTTC. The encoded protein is CASSLGLREQYF.

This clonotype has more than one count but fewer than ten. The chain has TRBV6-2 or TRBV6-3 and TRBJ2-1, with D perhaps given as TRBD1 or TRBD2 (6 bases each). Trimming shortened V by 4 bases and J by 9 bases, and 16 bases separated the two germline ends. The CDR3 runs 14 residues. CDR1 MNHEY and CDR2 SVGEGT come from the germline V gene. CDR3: CASSFGGNPGEQFF. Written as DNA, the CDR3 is TGTGCCAGCAGTTTCGGGGGCAATCCTGGTGAGCAGTTCTTC.

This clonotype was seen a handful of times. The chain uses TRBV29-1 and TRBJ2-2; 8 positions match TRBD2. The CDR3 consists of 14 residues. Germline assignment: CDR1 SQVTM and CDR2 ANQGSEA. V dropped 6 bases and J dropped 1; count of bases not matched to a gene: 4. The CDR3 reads CSVGAGVNTGELFF. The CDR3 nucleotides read TGCAGCGTGGGAGCGGGAGTGAACACCGGGGAGCTGTTTTTT.

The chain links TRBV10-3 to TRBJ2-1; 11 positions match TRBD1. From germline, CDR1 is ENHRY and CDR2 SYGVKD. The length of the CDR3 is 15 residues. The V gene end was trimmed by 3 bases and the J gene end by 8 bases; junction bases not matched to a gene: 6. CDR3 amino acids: CAISDPGTGGYEQFF. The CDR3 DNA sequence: TGTGCCATCAGTGACCCCGGGACAGGGGGATATGAGCAGTTCTTC.

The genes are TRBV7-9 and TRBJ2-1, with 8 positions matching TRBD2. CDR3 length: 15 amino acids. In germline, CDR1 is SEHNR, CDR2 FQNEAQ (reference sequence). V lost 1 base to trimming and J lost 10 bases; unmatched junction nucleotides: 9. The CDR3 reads CASSLGGGPISEQFF. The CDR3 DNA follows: TGTGCCAGCAGCTTAGGCGGGGGGCCTATCTCCGAGCAGTTCTTC.

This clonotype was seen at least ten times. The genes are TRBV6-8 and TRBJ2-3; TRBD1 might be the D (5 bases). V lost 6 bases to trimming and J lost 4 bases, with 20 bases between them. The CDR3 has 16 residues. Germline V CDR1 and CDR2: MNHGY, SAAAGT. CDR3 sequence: CASSSTVRGKADTQYF. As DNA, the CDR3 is TGTGCCAGCAGCTCTACTGTAAGGGGCAAGGCAGATACGCAGTATTTT.

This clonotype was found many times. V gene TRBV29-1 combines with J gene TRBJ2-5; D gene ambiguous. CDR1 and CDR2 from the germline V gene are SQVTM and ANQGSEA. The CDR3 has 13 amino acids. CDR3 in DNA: TGCAGGAAAACCCCCTCAGCGTGTGGGACCCAGTACTTC. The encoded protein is CRKTPSACGTQYF.

The CDR3 DNA reads TGTGCCAGCAGTTACTTGGCCTTCTACGAGCAGTACTTC. Translating it yields CASSYLAFYEQYF. The chain is built from TRBV6-2 or TRBV6-3 and TRBJ2-7, with D uncertain. The CDR3 is 13 amino acids. V was cut by 1 base and J by 3 bases, with 7 bases left in between. Per germline, CDR1 MNHEY and CDR2 SVGEGT.

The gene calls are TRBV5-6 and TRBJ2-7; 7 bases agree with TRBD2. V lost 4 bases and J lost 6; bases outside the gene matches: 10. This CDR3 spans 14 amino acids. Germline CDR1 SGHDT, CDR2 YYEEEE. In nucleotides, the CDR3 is TGTGCCAGCAGCCCCGGGGGGTCCCCCTTCGAGCAGTACTTC. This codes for CASSPGGSPFEQYF.

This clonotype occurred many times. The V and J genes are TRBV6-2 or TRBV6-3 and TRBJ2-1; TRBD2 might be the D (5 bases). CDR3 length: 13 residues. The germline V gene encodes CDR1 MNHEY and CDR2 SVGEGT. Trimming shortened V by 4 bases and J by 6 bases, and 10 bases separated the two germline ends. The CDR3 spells CASSFTSVNEQFF. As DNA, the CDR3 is TGTGCCAGCAGTTTTACTAGTGTCAATGAGCAGTTCTTC.

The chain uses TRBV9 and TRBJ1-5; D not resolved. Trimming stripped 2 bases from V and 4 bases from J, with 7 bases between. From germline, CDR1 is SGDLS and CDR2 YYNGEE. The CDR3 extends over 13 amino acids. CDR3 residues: CASSVGTNQPQHF. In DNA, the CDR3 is TGTGCCAGCAGCGTTGGAACAAATCAGCCCCAGCATTTT.

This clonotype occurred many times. In nucleotides, the CDR3 is TGCGCCAGCAGCCATTGGACAGGGCTAGGGACTGAAGCTTTCTTT. Its translation: CASSHWTGLGTEAFF. The chain links TRBV4-1 to TRBJ1-1; 8 positions agree with TRBD1. The CDR3 runs to 15 residues. The germline V gene encodes CDR1 MGHRA and CDR2 YSYEKL. Germline trimming cut 3 bases from V and 5 bases from J; bases unmatched to any gene: 8.

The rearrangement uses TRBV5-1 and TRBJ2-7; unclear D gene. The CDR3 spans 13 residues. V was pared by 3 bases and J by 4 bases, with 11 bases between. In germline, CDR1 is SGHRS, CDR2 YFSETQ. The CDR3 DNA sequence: TGCGCCAGCAGCTCGGATGGGCTTTACGAGCAGTACTTC. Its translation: CASSSDGLYEQYF.

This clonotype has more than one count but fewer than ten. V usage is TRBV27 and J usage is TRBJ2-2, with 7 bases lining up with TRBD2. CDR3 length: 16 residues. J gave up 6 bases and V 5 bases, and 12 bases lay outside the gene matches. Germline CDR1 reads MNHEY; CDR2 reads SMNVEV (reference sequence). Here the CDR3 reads CASSPLRGAGSGELFF. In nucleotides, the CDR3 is TGTGCCAGCAGTCCCCTTAGGGGAGCGGGGTCCGGGGAGCTGTTTTTT.

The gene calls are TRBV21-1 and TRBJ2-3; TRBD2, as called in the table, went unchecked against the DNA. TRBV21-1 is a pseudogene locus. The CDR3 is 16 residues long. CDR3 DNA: TGTGCCAGCAGCAAAGACGGCGGGGAGAGCACAGATACGCAGTATTTT. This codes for CASSKDGGESTDTQYF.

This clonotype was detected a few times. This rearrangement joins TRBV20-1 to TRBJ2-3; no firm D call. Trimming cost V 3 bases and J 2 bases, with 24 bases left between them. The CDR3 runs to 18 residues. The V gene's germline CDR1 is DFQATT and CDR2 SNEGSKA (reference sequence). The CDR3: CSASPGWANPIFTDTQYF. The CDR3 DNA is TGCAGTGCTAGTCCTGGTTGGGCTAATCCTATCTTCACAGATACGCAGTATTTT.

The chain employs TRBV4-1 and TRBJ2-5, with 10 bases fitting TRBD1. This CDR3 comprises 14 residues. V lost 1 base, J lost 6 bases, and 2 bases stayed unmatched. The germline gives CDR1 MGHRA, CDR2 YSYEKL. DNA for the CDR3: TGCGCCAGCAGCCAAGTGGACAGGGGGAAGACCCAGTACTTC. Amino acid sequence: CASSQVDRGKTQYF.

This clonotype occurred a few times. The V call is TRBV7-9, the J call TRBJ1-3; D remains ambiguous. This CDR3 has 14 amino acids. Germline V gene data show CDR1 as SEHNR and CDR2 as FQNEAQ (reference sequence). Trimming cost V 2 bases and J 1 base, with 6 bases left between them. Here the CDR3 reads CASSLSGSGNTIYF. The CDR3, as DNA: TGTGCCAGCAGCTTATCCGGATCTGGAAACACCATATATTTT.

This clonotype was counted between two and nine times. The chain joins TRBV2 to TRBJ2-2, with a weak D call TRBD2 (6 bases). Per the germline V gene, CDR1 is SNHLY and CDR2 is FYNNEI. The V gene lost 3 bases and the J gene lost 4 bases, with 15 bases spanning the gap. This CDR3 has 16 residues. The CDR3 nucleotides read TGTGCCAGCAGTGAGGCGGCGGGGCTTTTCACCGGGGAGCTGTTTTTT. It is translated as CASSEAAGLFTGELFF.

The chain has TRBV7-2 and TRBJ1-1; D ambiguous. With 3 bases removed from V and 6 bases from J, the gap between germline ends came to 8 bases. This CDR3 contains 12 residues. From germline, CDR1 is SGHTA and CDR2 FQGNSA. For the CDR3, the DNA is TGTGCCAGCAGCTTGTTCGTCGCTGAAGCTTTCTTT. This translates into CASSLFVAEAFF. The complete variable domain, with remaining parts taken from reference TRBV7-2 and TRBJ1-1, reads GAGVSQSPSNKVTEKGKDVELRCDPISGHTALYWYRQSLGQGLEFLIYFQGNSAPDKSGLPSDRFSAERTGGSVSTLTIQRTQQEDSAVYLCASSLFVAEAFFGQGTRLTVV.

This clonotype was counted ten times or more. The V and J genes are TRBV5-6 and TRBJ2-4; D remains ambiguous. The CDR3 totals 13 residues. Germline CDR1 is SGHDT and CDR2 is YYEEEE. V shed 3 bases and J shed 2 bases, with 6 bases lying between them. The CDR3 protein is CASSSDSKNIQYF. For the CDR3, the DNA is TGTGCCAGCAGCTCCGATTCCAAAAACATTCAGTACTTC.

DNA of the CDR3: TGTGCCAGTAGTATCGGGGACTCTGGGGCCAACGTCCTGACTTTC. This translates into CASSIGDSGANVLTF. The chain joins TRBV19 to TRBJ2-6; perhaps TRBD2 as D (5 bases). The CDR3 runs 15 residues. CDR1 LNHDA and CDR2 SQIVND come from the germline V gene (reference sequence). V dropped 3 bases and J dropped 0 bases, with 6 bases sitting between them.

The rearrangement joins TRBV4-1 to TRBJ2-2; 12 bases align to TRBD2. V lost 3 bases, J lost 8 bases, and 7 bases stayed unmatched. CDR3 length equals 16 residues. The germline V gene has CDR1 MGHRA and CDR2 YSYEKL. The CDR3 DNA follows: TGCGCCAGCAGCCATTCTAGCGGGGGGGCATCGGGGGAGCTGTTTTTT. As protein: CASSHSSGGASGELFF.

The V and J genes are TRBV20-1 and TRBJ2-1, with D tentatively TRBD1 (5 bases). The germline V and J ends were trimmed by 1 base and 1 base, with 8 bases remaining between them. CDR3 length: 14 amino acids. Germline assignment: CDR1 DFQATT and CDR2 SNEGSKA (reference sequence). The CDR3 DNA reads TGCAGTGCTAGAGCTGACAGTTCCTACAATGAGCAGTTCTTC. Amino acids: CSARADSSYNEQFF.

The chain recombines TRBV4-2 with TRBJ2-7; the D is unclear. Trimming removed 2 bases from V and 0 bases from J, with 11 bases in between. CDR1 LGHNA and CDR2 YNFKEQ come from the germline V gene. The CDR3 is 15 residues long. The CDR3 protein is CASSQNTSPSYEQYF. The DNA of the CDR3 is TGTGCCAGCAGCCAAAATACTTCTCCCTCCTACGAGCAGTACTTC.

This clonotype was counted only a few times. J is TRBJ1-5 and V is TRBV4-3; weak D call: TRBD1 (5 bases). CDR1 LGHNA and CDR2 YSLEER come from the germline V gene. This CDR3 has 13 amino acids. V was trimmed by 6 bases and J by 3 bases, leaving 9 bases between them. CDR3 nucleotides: TGCGCCAGCAGTCAGGGCCCCAATCAGCCCCAGCATTTT. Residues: CASSQGPNQPQHF.

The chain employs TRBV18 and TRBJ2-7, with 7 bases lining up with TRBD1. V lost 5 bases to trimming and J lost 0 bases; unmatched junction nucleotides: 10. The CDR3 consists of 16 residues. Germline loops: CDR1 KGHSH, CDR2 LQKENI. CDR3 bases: TGTGCCAGCTCAACTCGACAGGGAATCTTCTCCTACGAGCAGTACTTC. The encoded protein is CASSTRQGIFSYEQYF.

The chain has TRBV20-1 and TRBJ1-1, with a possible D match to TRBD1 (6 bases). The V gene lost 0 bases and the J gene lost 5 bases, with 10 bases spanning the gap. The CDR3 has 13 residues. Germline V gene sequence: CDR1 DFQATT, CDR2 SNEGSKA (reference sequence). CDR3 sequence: CSARDRGETEAFF. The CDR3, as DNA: TGCAGTGCTAGAGATAGGGGGGAGACTGAAGCTTTCTTT.

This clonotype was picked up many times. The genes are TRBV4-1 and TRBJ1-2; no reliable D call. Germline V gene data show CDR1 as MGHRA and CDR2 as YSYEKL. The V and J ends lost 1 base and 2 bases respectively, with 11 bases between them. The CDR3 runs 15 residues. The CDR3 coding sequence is TGCGCCAGCAGCCAAGGAGAGGGATTCAACTATGGCTACACCTTC. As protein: CASSQGEGFNYGYTF.

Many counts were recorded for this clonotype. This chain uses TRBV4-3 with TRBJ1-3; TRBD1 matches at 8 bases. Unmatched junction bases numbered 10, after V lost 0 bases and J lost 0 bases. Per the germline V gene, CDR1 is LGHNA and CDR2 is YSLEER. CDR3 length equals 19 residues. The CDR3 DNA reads TGCGCCAGCAGCCAAGATCCCATCAGGGGGCTCAGCTCTGGAAACACCATATATTTT. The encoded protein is CASSQDPIRGLSSGNTIYF.

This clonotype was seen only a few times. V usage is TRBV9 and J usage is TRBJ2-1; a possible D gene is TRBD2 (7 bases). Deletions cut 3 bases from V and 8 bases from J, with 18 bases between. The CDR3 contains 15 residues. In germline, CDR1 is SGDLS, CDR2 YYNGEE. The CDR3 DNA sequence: TGTGCCAGCAGCGCACCTGCCCCGGGGGGCGATGAGCAGTTCTTC. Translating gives CASSAPAPGGDEQFF. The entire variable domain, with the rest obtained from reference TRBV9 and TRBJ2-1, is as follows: DSGVTQTPKHLITATGQRVTLRCSPRSGDLSVYWYQQSLDQGLQFLIQYYNGEERAKGNILERFSAQQFPDLHSELNLSSLELGDSALYFCASSAPAPGGDEQFFGPGTRLTVL.

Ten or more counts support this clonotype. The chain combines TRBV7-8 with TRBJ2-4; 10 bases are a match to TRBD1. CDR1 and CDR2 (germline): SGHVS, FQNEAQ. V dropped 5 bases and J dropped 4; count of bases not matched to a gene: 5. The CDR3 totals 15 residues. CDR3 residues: CASSRPGQGKNIQYF. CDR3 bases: TGTGCCAGCAGCCGACCGGGACAGGGGAAAAACATTCAGTACTTC.